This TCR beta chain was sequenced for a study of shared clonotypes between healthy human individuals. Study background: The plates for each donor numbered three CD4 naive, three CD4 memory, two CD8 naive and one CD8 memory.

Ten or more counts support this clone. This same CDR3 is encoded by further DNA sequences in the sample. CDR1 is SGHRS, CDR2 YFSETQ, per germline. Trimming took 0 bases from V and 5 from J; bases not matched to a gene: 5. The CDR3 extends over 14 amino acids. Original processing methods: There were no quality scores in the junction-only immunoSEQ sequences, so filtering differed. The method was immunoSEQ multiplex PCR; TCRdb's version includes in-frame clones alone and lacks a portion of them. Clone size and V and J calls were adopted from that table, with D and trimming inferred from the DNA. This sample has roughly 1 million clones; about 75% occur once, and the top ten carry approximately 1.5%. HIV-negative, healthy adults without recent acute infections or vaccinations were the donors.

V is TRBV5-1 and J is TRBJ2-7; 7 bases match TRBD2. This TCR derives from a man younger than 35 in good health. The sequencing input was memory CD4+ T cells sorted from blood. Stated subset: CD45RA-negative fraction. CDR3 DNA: TGCGCCAGCAGCTTGGATTCAGGGAGGGACGAGCAGTACTTC. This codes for CASSLDSGRDEQYF.